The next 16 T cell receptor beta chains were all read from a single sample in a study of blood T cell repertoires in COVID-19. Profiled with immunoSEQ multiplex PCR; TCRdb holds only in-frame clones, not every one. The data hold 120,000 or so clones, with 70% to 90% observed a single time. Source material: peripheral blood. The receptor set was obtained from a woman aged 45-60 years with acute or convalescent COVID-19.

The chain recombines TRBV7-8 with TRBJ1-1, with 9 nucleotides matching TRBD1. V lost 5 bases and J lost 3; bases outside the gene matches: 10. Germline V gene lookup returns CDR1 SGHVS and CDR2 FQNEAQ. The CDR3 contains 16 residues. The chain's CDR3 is CASSRRRTGVYTEAFF. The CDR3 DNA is TGTGCCAGCAGCCGAAGGCGGACAGGGGTATACACTGAAGCTTTCTTT.

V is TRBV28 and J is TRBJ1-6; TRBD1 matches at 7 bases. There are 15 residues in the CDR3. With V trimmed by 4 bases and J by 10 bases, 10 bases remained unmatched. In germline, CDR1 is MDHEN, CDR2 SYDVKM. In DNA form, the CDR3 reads TGTGCCAGCAGTTGGCAACAGGGGAAGGGGTCACCCCTCCACTTT. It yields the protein CASSWQQGKGSPLHF.

The CDR3 coding sequence is TGTGCCAGCAGAGGGGACTCCCCACAGCCCCAGCATTTT. Translated, it gives CASRGDSPQPQHF. The chain combines TRBV12-3 or TRBV12-4 with TRBJ1-5; a weak D match, TRBD1 (5 bases). The CDR3 spans 13 residues. The ends were cut back, 6 bases at V and 7 bases at J, with 13 bases in the middle.

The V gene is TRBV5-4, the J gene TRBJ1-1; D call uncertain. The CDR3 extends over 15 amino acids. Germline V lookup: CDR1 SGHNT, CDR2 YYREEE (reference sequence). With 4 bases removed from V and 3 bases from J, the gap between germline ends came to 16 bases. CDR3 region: CASSPVGPLHTEAFF. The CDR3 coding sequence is TGTGCCAGCAGCCCCGTGGGCCCTCTTCACACTGAAGCTTTCTTT.

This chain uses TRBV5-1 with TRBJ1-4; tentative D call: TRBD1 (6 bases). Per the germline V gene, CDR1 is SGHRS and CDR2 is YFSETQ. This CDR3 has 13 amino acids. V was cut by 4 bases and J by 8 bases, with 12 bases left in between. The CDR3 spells CASSQQQGEKLFF. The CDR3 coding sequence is TGCGCCAGCAGCCAGCAACAGGGAGAAAAACTGTTTTTT.

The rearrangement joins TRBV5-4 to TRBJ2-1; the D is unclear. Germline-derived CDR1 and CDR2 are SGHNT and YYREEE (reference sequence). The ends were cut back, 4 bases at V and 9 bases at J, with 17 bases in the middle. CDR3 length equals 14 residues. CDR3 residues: CASSPAISTVEQFF. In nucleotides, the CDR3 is TGTGCCAGCAGCCCAGCAATTTCGACTGTTGAGCAGTTCTTC.

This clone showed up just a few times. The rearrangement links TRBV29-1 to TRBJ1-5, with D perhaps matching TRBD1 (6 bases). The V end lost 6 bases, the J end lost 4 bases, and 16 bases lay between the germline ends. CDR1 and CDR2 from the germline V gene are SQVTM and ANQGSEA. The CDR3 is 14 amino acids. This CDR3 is CSVRSGGRNQPQHF. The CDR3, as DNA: TGCAGCGTCAGGTCCGGGGGGCGGAATCAGCCCCAGCATTTT.

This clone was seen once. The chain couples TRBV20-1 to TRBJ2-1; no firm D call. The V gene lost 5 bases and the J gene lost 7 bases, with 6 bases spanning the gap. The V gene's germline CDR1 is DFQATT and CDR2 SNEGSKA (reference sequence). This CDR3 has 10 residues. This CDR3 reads CSAGWNEQFF. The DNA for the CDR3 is TGCAGTGCTGGCTGGAATGAGCAGTTCTTC.

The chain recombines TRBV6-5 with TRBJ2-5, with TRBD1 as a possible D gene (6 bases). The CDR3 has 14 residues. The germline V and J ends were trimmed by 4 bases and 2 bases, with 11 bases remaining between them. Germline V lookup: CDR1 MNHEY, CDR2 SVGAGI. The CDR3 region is CASSSIQGQETQYF. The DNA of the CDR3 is TGTGCCAGCAGTTCGATCCAGGGGCAAGAGACCCAGTACTTC.

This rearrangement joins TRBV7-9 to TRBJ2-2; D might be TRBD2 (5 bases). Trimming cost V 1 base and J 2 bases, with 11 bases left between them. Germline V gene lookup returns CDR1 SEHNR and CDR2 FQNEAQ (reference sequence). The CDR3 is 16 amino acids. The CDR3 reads CASSLVTGINTGELFF. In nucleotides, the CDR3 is TGTGCCAGCAGCTTAGTTACGGGGATCAACACCGGGGAGCTGTTTTTT.

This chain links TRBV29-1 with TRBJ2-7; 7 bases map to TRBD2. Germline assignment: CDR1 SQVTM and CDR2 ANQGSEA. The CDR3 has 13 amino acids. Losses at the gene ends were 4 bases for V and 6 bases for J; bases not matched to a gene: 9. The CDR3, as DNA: TGCAGCGTTGGGGCGAGGGCGGGGGTCGAGCAGTACTTC. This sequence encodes CSVGARAGVEQYF.

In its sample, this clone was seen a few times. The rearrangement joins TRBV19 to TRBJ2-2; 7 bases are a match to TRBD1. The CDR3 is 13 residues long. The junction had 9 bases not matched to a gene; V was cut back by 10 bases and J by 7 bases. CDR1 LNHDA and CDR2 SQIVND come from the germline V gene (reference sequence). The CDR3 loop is CAIGTVNGGELFF. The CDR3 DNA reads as TGTGCCATTGGGACAGTTAACGGCGGGGAGCTGTTTTTT.

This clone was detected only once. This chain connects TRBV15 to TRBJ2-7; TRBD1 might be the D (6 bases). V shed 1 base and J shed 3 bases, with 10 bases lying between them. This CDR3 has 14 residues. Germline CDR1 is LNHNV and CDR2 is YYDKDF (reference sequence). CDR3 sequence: CATSRARGGYEQYF. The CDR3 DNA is TGTGCCACCAGCAGAGCTAGAGGGGGCTACGAGCAGTACTTC.

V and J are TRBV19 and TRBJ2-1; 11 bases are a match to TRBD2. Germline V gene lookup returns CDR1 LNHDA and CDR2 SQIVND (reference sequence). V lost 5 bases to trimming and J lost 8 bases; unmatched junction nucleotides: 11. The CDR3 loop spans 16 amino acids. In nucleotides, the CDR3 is TGTGCCAGTAGTGTACAACTAGCGGGAGTGAGCGATGAGCAGTTCTTC. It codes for CASSVQLAGVSDEQFF.

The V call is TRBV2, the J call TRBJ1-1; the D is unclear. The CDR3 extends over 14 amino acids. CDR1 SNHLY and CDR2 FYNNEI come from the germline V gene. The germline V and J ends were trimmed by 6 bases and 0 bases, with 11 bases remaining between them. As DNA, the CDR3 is TGTGCCAGCAGGGTAGAGTTCATGAACACTGAAGCTTTCTTT. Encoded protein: CASRVEFMNTEAFF. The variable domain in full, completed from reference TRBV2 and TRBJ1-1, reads EPEVTQTPSHQVTQMGQEVILRCVPISNHLYFYWYRQILGQKVEFLVSFYNNEISEKSEIFDDQFSVERPDGSNFTLKIRSTKLEDSAMYFCASRVEFMNTEAFFGQGTRLTVV.

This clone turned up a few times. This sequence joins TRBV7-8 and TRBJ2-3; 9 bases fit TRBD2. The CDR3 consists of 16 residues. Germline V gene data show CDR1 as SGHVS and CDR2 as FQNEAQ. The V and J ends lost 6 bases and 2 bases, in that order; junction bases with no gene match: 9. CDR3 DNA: TGTGCCAGCAGGACTCGACTAGCGGAGTACACAGATACGCAGTATTTT. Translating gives CASRTRLAEYTDTQYF.